These 22 T cell receptor beta chains came from one sample sequenced in a study of CD8+ T cells in alopecia areata (dated by TCRdb to 2016 to 2019). Library construction relied on the immunoSEQ multiplex PCR assay. For TCR sequencing, RNA was extracted from every sample and reverse transcribed into cDNA to serve as template. In TCRdb, the immuneACCESS table is reduced to in-frame sequences with V and J assigned. These tables do not hold every clone; where another copy was compared, an unresolved V gene accounts for under half, and the others remain unexplained. The sample table shows over 150,000 clones, and 58% are seen once. The ten largest clones capture approximately 5.1% of the sample. According to the study, the label for this sample's time point signals: 24 weeks on oral tofacitinib. Interpreted using the paper, the treatment or condition label stands for: oral pan-JAK inhibitor, 5-10 mg twice daily.

The sequencing used CD4+ T cells sorted from blood, collected at week 24, from a patient treated with tofacitinib. These receptors were collected from a human donor with alopecia areata.

V and J are TRBV7-8 and TRBJ2-1; D is ambiguous. Between the trimmed V and J ends, which lost 5 bases and 10 bases, there was a span of 9 bases. Germline V gene lookup returns CDR1 SGHVS and CDR2 FQNEAQ. The CDR3 consists of 11 residues. CDR3 in amino acids: CASSPLEEQFF. Written as DNA, the CDR3 is TGTGCCAGCAGCCCTCTCGAGGAGCAGTTCTTC.

J is TRBJ2-5 and V is TRBV5-1, with 7 bases fitting TRBD1. Germline assignment: CDR1 SGHRS and CDR2 YFSETQ. Trimming removed 0 bases from V and 1 base from J; junction bases left unmatched: 3. This CDR3 has 15 amino acids. DNA of the CDR3: TGCGCCAGCAGCTTGGCAGGGGGTGTCCAAGAGACCCAGTACTTC. As protein: CASSLAGGVQETQYF.

This clone was detected only once. The chain links TRBV4-2 to TRBJ2-5, with D perhaps TRBD1 (7 bases). This CDR3 contains 15 residues. CDR1 and CDR2 (germline): LGHNA, YNFKEQ. V gave up 3 bases and J gave up 5 bases, with 16 bases separating them. CDR3 loop: CASSHKEGAEETQYF. The CDR3 DNA sequence: TGTGCCAGCAGCCATAAGGAGGGGGCTGAGGAGACCCAGTACTTC.

This clone was seen only a few times. The CDR3 DNA reads as TGCAGCGTTGATTGGACAGGGGTGGACTTATATGGCTACACCTTC. Translation: CSVDWTGVDLYGYTF. The genes are TRBV29-1 and TRBJ1-2; 9 bases line up with TRBD1. This CDR3 has 15 amino acids. Germline values: CDR1 SQVTM, CDR2 ANQGSEA. V trimming: 3 bases; J trimming: 5 bases; junction bases outside the gene matches: 10.

This clone was seen more than once but under ten times. The chain employs TRBV19 and TRBJ1-5; D unclear. Germline V gene data show CDR1 as LNHDA and CDR2 as SQIVND (reference sequence). V was shortened by 4 bases and J by 4 bases, with 11 bases between the two germline ends. The CDR3 covers 14 residues. In DNA form, the CDR3 reads TGTGCCAGTAGTACTCCGACCGAGAATCAGCCCCAGCATTTT. Its protein is CASSTPTENQPQHF.

In this sample, this clone turned up a few times. V gene TRBV14 combines with J gene TRBJ1-1; D unclear. The CDR3 has 14 residues. V was pared by 4 bases and J by 4 bases, with 13 bases between. Germline V lookup: CDR1 SGHDN, CDR2 FVKESK. CDR3 region: CASSPNVLATEAFF. Here the CDR3 DNA reads TGTGCCAGCAGCCCCAACGTACTAGCCACTGAAGCTTTCTTT.

This clone is a singleton in its sample. The rearrangement links TRBV7-2 to TRBJ2-2; D is unclear. The germline gives CDR1 SGHTA, CDR2 FQGNSA. Between the trimmed V and J ends, which lost 5 bases and 6 bases, there was a span of 10 bases. The CDR3 length is 13 residues. CDR3 region: CASSVRWSGELFF. The DNA of the CDR3 is TGTGCCAGCAGCGTACGATGGTCCGGGGAGCTGTTTTTT.

This clone was found a few times. The V gene is TRBV4-2, the J gene TRBJ1-1, with D uncertain. The CDR3 runs 15 residues. V lost 5 bases and J lost 1, with 14 bases in between. The germline CDR1 and CDR2 sequences are LGHNA and YNFKEQ. The CDR3 sequence: CASSASQKGNTEAFF. CDR3 DNA sequence: TGTGCCAGCAGCGCAAGTCAAAAGGGGAACACTGAAGCTTTCTTT.

The rearrangement joins TRBV28 to TRBJ1-5; TRBD1 matches 7 bases. The CDR3 has 15 residues. Germline trimming cut 6 bases from V and 3 bases from J; bases unmatched to any gene: 8. In germline, CDR1 is MDHEN, CDR2 SYDVKM. The DNA for the CDR3 is TGTGCCAGCAGCCGCGGACAGGTTGACAATCAGCCCCAGCATTTT. Protein product: CASSRGQVDNQPQHF. Full variable domain (rest looked up from reference TRBV28 and TRBJ1-5): DVKVTQSSRYLVKRTGEKVFLECVQDMDHENMFWYRQDPGLGLRLIYFSYDVKMKEKGDIPEGYSVSREKKERFSLILESASTNQTSMYLCASSRGQVDNQPQHFGDGTRLSIL.

The chain uses TRBV5-6 and TRBJ1-1; no reliable D call. Germline V lookup: CDR1 SGHDT, CDR2 YYEEEE. The V gene lost 2 bases and the J gene lost 3 bases, with 11 bases spanning the gap. The CDR3 has 14 residues. CDR3: CASSFPIGDTEAFF. Written as DNA, the CDR3 is TGTGCCAGCAGCTTCCCAATTGGGGACACTGAAGCTTTCTTT.

This rearrangement joins TRBV23-1 to TRBJ1-6; the D gene is possibly TRBD1 (5 bases). TRBV23-1 counts as an open reading frame of uncertain function. This CDR3 is built from 13 residues. The V gene lost 3 bases and the J gene lost 10 bases, with 10 bases spanning the gap. Here the CDR3 reads CASSHGAESPLHF. The CDR3 coding sequence is TGCGCCAGCAGTCATGGGGCAGAATCACCCCTCCACTTT.

The genes are TRBV10-3 and TRBJ2-3; possible D gene TRBD2, 7 bases. This CDR3 comprises 13 residues. The ends were cut back, 10 bases at V and 4 bases at J, with 15 bases in the middle. Germline CDR1 ENHRY, CDR2 SYGVKD. CDR3 residues: CATKGGSPDTQYF. DNA of the CDR3: TGTGCCACGAAGGGGGGGAGCCCAGATACGCAGTATTTT.

This clone was counted a few times. J is TRBJ1-6 and V is TRBV7-6; 9 nucleotides align to TRBD1. Trimming removed 4 bases from V and 6 bases from J; junction bases left unmatched: 4. CDR1 is SGHVS, CDR2 FNYEAQ, per germline. This CDR3 has 15 residues. The CDR3 loop reads CASSSADRGNSPLHF. In DNA, the CDR3 is TGTGCCAGCAGCTCCGCGGACAGGGGTAATTCACCCCTCCACTTT.

About this clone: Relative to the germline gene, one junction end is altered; a read error may explain this. The rearrangement joins TRBV15 to TRBJ2-7, with 10 bases matching TRBD2. Germline loops: CDR1 LNHNV, CDR2 YYDKDF (reference sequence). The CDR3 loop spans 14 amino acids. The CDR3, as DNA: TGTGCCACCAGCACGGGACTAGCGAACTACGAGCGGTACTTC. Encoded protein: CATSTGLANYERYF.

This chain connects TRBV18 to TRBJ2-1, with no clear D. The CDR3 loop spans 14 amino acids. Germline V gene sequence: CDR1 KGHSH, CDR2 LQKENI. Trimming took off 0 bases at V and 6 bases at J, with 9 bases between the two ends. Here the CDR3 reads CASSPPTPFNEQFF. In nucleotides, the CDR3 is TGTGCCAGCTCACCACCGACACCCTTCAATGAGCAGTTCTTC.

About this clone itself: The same CDR3 can be traced to other DNA sequences in this sample. The chain links TRBV27 to TRBJ1-2; no clear D gene. CDR3 size: 12 residues. V lost 0 bases to trimming and J lost 5 bases, with 4 bases between them. CDR1 MNHEY and CDR2 SMNVEV come from the germline V gene (reference sequence). The CDR3 spells CASSLSGYGYTF. CDR3 coding DNA: TGTGCCAGCAGTTTATCGGGATATGGCTACACCTTC.

The chain couples TRBV7-2 to TRBJ1-5, with TRBD1 as a possible D gene (6 bases). The germline CDR1 and CDR2 sequences are SGHTA and FQGNSA. Deletions cut 2 bases from V and 1 base from J, with 15 bases between. The CDR3 has 17 amino acids. CDR3 region: CASSLNAGGWSNQPQHF. CDR3 bases: TGTGCCAGCAGCTTAAACGCCGGGGGCTGGAGCAATCAGCCCCAGCATTTT. The entire variable domain, with the rest obtained from reference TRBV7-2 and TRBJ1-5, is as follows: GAGVSQSPSNKVTEKGKDVELRCDPISGHTALYWYRQSLGQGLEFLIYFQGNSAPDKSGLPSDRFSAERTGGSVSTLTIQRTQQEDSAVYLCASSLNAGGWSNQPQHFGDGTRLSIL.

This clone was recorded a few times. Germline is not matched at one junction end, which may reflect a read error. The rearrangement uses TRBV7-9 and TRBJ1-1; D gene unclear. The germline gives CDR1 SEHNR, CDR2 FQNEAQ (reference sequence). The CDR3 runs 13 residues. Written as DNA, the CDR3 is TGTGCCAGCACCTTATTAACAGCGGCGGAAGCTTTCTTT. Amino acids: CASTLLTAAEAFF.

The rearrangement uses TRBV6-6 and TRBJ1-2; weak D call: TRBD1 (6 bases). The CDR3 covers 14 residues. Germline CDR1 MNHNY, CDR2 SVGAGI (reference sequence). V was clipped by 0 bases and J by 8 bases, with 13 bases between them. CDR3 DNA sequence: TGTGCCAGCAGTTACTCCAGAAGGGGGGTCGGCTACACCTTC. Translated, it gives CASSYSRRGVGYTF.

V is TRBV15 and J is TRBJ2-7; TRBD1 or TRBD2 may be the D gene (6 bases each). Trimming left V 0 bases short and J 3 bases short, with 15 bases between. The CDR3 spans 16 residues. Germline V gene sequence: CDR1 LNHNV, CDR2 YYDKDF (reference sequence). The CDR3 reads CATSRDVGGSFYEQYF. The CDR3 coding sequence is TGTGCCACCAGCAGAGATGTGGGGGGCTCTTTCTACGAGCAGTACTTC.

The chain links TRBV4-2 to TRBJ2-7; D is possibly TRBD1 or TRBD2 (6 bases each). CDR1 is LGHNA, CDR2 YNFKEQ, per germline. V shed 1 base and J shed 0 bases, with 7 bases lying between them. The CDR3 has 14 amino acids. CDR3 region: CASSQGGASYEQYF. As DNA, the CDR3 is TGTGCCAGCAGCCAAGGGGGGGCCTCCTACGAGCAGTACTTC.

This clone was counted a few times. The V and J genes are TRBV25-1 and TRBJ1-1, with D uncertain. Per the germline V gene, CDR1 is MGHDK and CDR2 is SYGVNS. The CDR3 is 13 residues long. V gave up 6 bases and J gave up 11 bases, with 19 bases separating them. The CDR3 loop is CASREARDFRAFF. CDR3 DNA sequence: TGTGCCAGCAGGGAGGCGAGGGATTTCAGGGCTTTCTTT.